This T cell receptor beta chain was profiled in a study of T cell clonotyping in hematopoietic cell transplantation. Study summary: Recipients' pretransplant samples followed cytoreduction. The study's findings and limits: At the given depth, recipient repertoires were over 97% de novo clonotypes. Recipient TCR diversity dropped after transplant; expanded clonotypes rose from day 30 to 180.

The CDR3 spans 13 residues. Between the trimmed V and J ends, which lost 5 bases and 2 bases, there was a span of 7 bases. CDR1 and CDR2 (germline): SGHTA, FQGNSA. The assay was immunoSEQ multiplex PCR, and TCRdb's table has in-frame clones only and misses some. The data hold roughly 30,000 clones, with 85% to 95% observed a single time. Note on this clone: The antigen is not known.

As to time point: recipient sample about 28 days before transplant, after cytoreduction. Samples: about 28 days before transplant, then days 30, 100 and 180 after. The origin of this receptor is a man between 45 and 60 years old with acute myeloid leukemia. Some clones in this sample may be carry-over from other donors' samples. This chain joins TRBV7-2 and TRBJ2-1; D gene uncertain. The sample was peripheral blood mononuclear cells, taken before stem cell transplant. The CDR3 bases are TGTGCCAGCAGCCGCCTAACCTACAATGAGCAGTTCTTC. This codes for CASSRLTYNEQFF.